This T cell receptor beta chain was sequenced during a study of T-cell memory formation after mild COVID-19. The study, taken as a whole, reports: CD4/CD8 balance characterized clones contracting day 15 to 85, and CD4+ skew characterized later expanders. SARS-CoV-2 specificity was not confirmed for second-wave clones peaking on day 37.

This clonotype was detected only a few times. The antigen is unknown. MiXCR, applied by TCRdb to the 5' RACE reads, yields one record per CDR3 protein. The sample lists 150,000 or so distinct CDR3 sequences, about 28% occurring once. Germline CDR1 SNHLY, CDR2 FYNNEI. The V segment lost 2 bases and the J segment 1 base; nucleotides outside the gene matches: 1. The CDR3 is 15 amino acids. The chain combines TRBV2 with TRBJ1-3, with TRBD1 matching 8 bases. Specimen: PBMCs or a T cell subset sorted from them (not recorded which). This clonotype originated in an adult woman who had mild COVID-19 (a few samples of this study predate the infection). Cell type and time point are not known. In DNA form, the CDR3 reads TGTGCCAGCAGTGAAAACAGGGGGTCTGGAAACACCATATATTTT. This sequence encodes CASSENRGSGNTIYF.